The rows below give T cell receptor beta chains drawn from one sample of a study of brain T cells in children with intractable seizures. Profiling relied on immunoSEQ multiplex PCR, and the TCRdb table lists in-frame clones only, not all of them. Counted here are around 80,000 clones, under 95% occurring once; the ten biggest clones make up roughly 24%. This specimen consisted of peripheral blood, obtained at surgery. The receptor set was obtained from a girl aged 2-10 years with Rasmussen encephalitis and intractable seizures. Both conserved end residues are part of each CDR3. The D gene is left open where the match is weak. Clone size is given for some rows only: seen once, a few or many times, or a class if the clone is expanded.

j_call | v_call | clone_size | d_call | cdr3_aa | cdr3_nt
TRBJ1-5 | TRBV5-4 | once | TRBD1 | CASSRRLTGRSPPQHF | TGTGCCAGCAGCCGTCGGTTGACAGGGAGATCCCCGCCCCAGCATTTT
TRBJ2-5 | TRBV2 | . | . | CASSGSGVETQYF | TGTGCCAGCAGTGGGTCGGGCGTAGAGACCCAGTACTTC
TRBJ2-2 | TRBV12-3/TRBV12-4 | . | . | CASSLLLTGELFF | TGTGCCAGCAGTTTATTACTTACCGGGGAGCTGTTTTTT
TRBJ2-7 | TRBV11-2 | . | . | CASSSPLGRGYEQYF | TGTGCCAGCAGCTCACCCCTGGGCAGGGGTTACGAGCAGTACTTC
TRBJ1-1 | TRBV6-5 | few | . | CASRDGRGEAFF | TGTGCCAGCAGGGACGGACGGGGTGAAGCTTTCTTT
TRBJ2-7 | TRBV28 | . | . | CASSLLGRPYEQYF | TGTGCCAGCAGTTTACTGGGGCGACCCTACGAGCAGTACTTC
TRBJ2-1 | TRBV12-3/TRBV12-4 | . | TRBD2 | CASSFGGDEQFF | TGTGCCAGCAGTTTTGGGGGGGACGAGCAGTTCTTC
TRBJ1-6 | TRBV28 | . | . | CASSFRERRASPLHF | TGTGCCAGCAGTTTCCGAGAGAGGAGGGCTTCACCCCTCCACTTT
TRBJ2-6 | TRBV30 | . | . | CAWRSAVGANVLTF | TGTGCCTGGAGGTCGGCAGTTGGGGCCAACGTCCTGACTTTC
TRBJ1-2 | TRBV5-1 | . | . | CASSPEGYGYTF | TGCGCCAGCAGCCCTGAGGGGTATGGCTACACCTTC
TRBJ2-7 | TRBV7-6 | . | TRBD1 | CASSLVGTGGEVGRQYF | TGTGCCAGCAGCTTAGTTGGGACAGGGGGCGAGGTGGGACGGCAGTACTTC
TRBJ2-7 | TRBV20-1 | . | . | CSAIDVYEQYF | TGCAGTGCAATAGACGTCTACGAGCAGTACTTC
TRBJ2-7 | TRBV29-1 | . | . | CSVETDTYEQYF | TGCAGCGTTGAGACCGATACCTACGAGCAGTACTTC
TRBJ2-3 | TRBV28 | . | . | CASSLEGPPSDTDTQYF | TGTGCCAGCAGTTTAGAGGGGCCTCCCTCTGACACAGATACGCAGTATTTT
TRBJ2-5 | TRBV6-5 | . | . | CASSYQASPQETQYF | TGTGCCAGCAGTTACCAGGCCTCGCCCCAAGAGACCCAGTACTTC
TRBJ1-2 | TRBV2 | . | . | CASSGYTF | TGTGCCAGCAGTGGCTACACCTTC
TRBJ1-2 | TRBV7-3 | large | . | CASSIDGDGYTF | TGTGCCAGCAGCATCGACGGAGATGGCTACACCTTC
TRBJ2-2 | TRBV7-6 | . | . | CASSRRDTGTGELFF | TGTGCCAGCAGCAGACGAGACACGGGCACCGGGGAGCTGTTTTTT
TRBJ1-5 | TRBV19 | . | . | CASSEGFAQPQHF | TGTGCCAGTAGCGAGGGTTTTGCTCAGCCCCAGCATTTT
TRBJ2-2 | TRBV7-3 | . | TRBD2 | CASSPTGGTGELFF | TGTGCCAGCAGCCCGACGGGGGGTACCGGGGAGCTGTTTTTT
TRBJ2-5 | TRBV15 | . | . | CATSSGGTQYF | TGTGCCACCAGCAGCGGGGGGACCCAGTACTTC
TRBJ2-2 | TRBV11-3 | . | TRBD2 | CASSLKAGGPGELFF | TGTGCCAGCAGCTTAAAGGCGGGAGGGCCCGGGGAGCTGTTTTTT
TRBJ2-6 | TRBV6-6 | . | TRBD2 | CASSPPWGGAGANVLTF | TGTGCCAGCAGTCCCCCTTGGGGGGGGGCTGGGGCCAACGTCCTGACTTTC
TRBJ1-6 | TRBV2 | . | . | CASSSRGGAFSPLHF | TGTGCCAGCAGCTCCCGTGGGGGGGCGTTCTCACCCCTCCACTTT
TRBJ1-6 | TRBV27 | . | . | CASSLFRSPLHF | TGTGCCAGCAGTTTATTTCGCTCACCCCTCCACTTT
TRBJ2-2 | TRBV7-3 | . | . | CASSPTGWGRAANTGELFF | TGTGCCAGCAGCCCCACCGGTTGGGGCAGGGCCGCGAACACCGGGGAGCTGTTTTTT
TRBJ2-7 | TRBV29-1 | . | . | CSVEFTAYEQYF | TGCAGCGTCGAATTTACAGCTTACGAGCAGTACTTC
TRBJ2-3 | TRBV11-3 | . | . | CASSLGRGRTDTQYF | TGTGCCAGCAGCTTGGGACGGGGACGCACAGATACGCAGTATTTT
TRBJ2-5 | TRBV7-8 | . | . | CASSLNAGSWSQYF | TGTGCCAGCAGCTTGAACGCGGGATCGTGGTCCCAGTACTTC
TRBJ2-7 | TRBV19 | . | TRBD2 | CASSIDGRLPYYEQYF | TGTGCCAGTAGTATAGACGGGAGGTTACCCTACTACGAGCAGTACTTC
TRBJ2-5 | TRBV18 | . | . | CASSPEEETQYF | TGTGCCAGCTCACCAGAAGAAGAGACCCAGTACTTC
TRBJ2-3 | TRBV18 | . | . | CASSPPADTQYF | TGTGCCAGCTCACCACCGGCAGATACGCAGTATTTT
TRBJ2-3 | TRBV9 | . | TRBD2 | CASSVEGTSVTDTQYF | TGTGCCAGCAGCGTAGAAGGGACTAGCGTCACAGATACGCAGTATTTT
TRBJ1-2 | TRBV30 | few | . | CAWSVRRGNYGYTF | TGTGCCTGGAGTGTACGTAGGGGAAACTATGGCTACACCTTC
TRBJ1-1 | TRBV20-1 | . | . | CSASEQPNTEAFF | TGCAGTGCTAGTGAACAACCGAACACTGAAGCTTTCTTT
TRBJ1-5 | TRBV27 | . | TRBD1 | CASSMDRGIKPQHF | TGTGCCAGCAGTATGGACAGGGGGATCAAGCCCCAGCATTTT
TRBJ1-2 | TRBV2 | . | TRBD1 | CASSPGQWSAKTF | TGTGCCAGCAGCCCGGGACAGTGGTCCGCTAAGACCTTC
TRBJ1-2 | TRBV24-1 | . | TRBD1 | CATSDHRGHYGYTF | TGTGCCACCAGTGATCACAGGGGCCATTATGGCTACACCTTC
TRBJ1-1 | TRBV30 | . | . | CAWSPGRGGNEAFF | TGTGCCTGGAGTCCAGGAAGGGGGGGCAATGAAGCTTTCTTT
TRBJ1-1 | TRBV21-1 | . | . | CASSKARDRSLAFF | TGTGCCAGCAGCAAAGCGAGGGACCGCAGCCTAGCTTTCTTT
TRBJ2-1 | TRBV2 | . | . | CASSEPSSNEQFF | TGTGCCAGCAGTGAACCCTCCTCCAATGAGCAGTTCTTC
TRBJ2-3 | TRBV30 | . | . | CAWTGADTQYF | TGTGCCTGGACAGGGGCAGATACGCAGTATTTT
TRBJ1-1 | TRBV4-1 | . | TRBD1 | CASSQADRPGTEAFF | TGCGCCAGCAGCCAAGCGGACAGGCCGGGCACTGAAGCTTTCTTT
TRBJ1-1 | TRBV29-1 | . | . | CSVEGQINTEAFF | TGCAGCGTTGAAGGACAGATAAACACTGAAGCTTTCTTT
TRBJ1-2 | TRBV9 | few | . | CASSPGLAFGYTF | TGTGCCAGTTCTCCGGGACTGGCTTTTGGCTACACCTTC
TRBJ2-5 | TRBV5-4 | . | TRBD1 | CASSLRGTGGNQYF | TGTGCCAGCAGCCTGAGAGGGACAGGAGGGAACCAGTACTTC
TRBJ1-5 | TRBV10-1 | . | . | CASSDNISPLYSNQPQHF | TGCGCCAGCAGTGATAACATCTCCCCCCTCTATAGCAATCAGCCCCAGCATTTT
TRBJ1-2 | TRBV5-6 | . | TRBD1 | CASSPGTGGIYGYTF | TGTGCCAGCAGCCCCGGGACAGGGGGAATCTATGGCTACACCTTC
TRBJ1-4 | TRBV7-9 | . | . | CASSLAGVANEKLFF | TGTGCCAGCAGCTTGGCAGGGGTTGCTAATGAAAAACTGTTTTTT
TRBJ1-1 | TRBV11-2 | . | TRBD1 | CASSTTFSQGFNAEAFF | TGTGCCAGCAGCACCACCTTCTCACAGGGGTTTAATGCTGAAGCTTTCTTT
TRBJ2-5 | TRBV10-3 | . | TRBD2 | CAISEARGLAGKETQYF | TGTGCCATCAGTGAGGCCCGGGGACTAGCGGGGAAAGAGACCCAGTACTTC
TRBJ1-1 | TRBV6-5 | . | . | CASSSGGGGNTEAFF | TGTGCCAGCAGTTCGGGGGGCGGTGGGAACACTGAAGCTTTCTTT
TRBJ2-7 | TRBV6-5 | . | TRBD1 | CASSYRDSINEQYF | TGTGCCAGCAGTTACAGGGACAGTATAAACGAGCAGTACTTC
TRBJ2-7 | TRBV5-6 | . | TRBD1 | CASSWDRGHEQYF | TGTGCCAGCAGCTGGGACAGGGGGCACGAGCAGTACTTC
TRBJ2-7 | TRBV5-4 | . | TRBD2 | CASSAWGGYEQYF | TGTGCCAGCAGCGCCTGGGGGGGTTACGAGCAGTACTTC
TRBJ2-7 | TRBV7-9 | . | . | CASSLEGGPLYEQYF | TGTGCCAGCAGCTTAGAAGGGGGTCCCCTCTACGAGCAGTACTTC
TRBJ2-3 | TRBV5-5 | . | . | CASSQAPVDTQYF | TGTGCCAGCAGCCAAGCCCCGGTAGATACGCAGTATTTT